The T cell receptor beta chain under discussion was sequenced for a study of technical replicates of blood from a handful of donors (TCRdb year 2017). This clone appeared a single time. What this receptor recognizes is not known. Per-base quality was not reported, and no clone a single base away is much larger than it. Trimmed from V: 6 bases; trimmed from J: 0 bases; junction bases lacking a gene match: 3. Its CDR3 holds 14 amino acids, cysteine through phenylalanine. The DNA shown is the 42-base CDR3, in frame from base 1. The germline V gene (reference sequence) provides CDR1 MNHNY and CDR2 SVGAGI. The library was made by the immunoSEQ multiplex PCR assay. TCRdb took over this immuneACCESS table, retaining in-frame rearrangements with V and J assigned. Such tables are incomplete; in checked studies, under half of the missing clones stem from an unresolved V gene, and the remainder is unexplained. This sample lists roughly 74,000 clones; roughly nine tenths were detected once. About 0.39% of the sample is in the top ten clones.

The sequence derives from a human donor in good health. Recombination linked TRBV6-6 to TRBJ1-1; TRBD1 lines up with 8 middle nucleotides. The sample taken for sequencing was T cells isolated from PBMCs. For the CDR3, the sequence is CASSWTGMNTEAFF. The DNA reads TGTGCCAGCAGCTGGACAGGGATGAACACTGAAGCTTTCTTT.